This T cell receptor beta chain derives from a study of blood T cell repertoires in COVID-19. Study at large: Nucleic acid was either cDNA or gDNA, and it came from T cells, B-cell-depleted T cells, or PBMCs.

Assay used: immunoSEQ multiplex PCR; TCRdb lists only in-frame clones, some missing. The data contain around 190,000 clones, roughly 75% of them seen just once; the ten biggest clones take up approximately 6.2%. Trimming cost V 4 bases and J 9 bases; bases outside gene matches: 7. Germline assignment: CDR1 SGHNT and CDR2 YYREEE (reference sequence). CDR3 size: 14 residues. This chain joins TRBV5-4 and TRBJ2-1, with 10 positions matching TRBD2. The TCR comes from a man aged 70 or older with active or convalescent COVID-19. Sequenced material: peripheral blood. The CDR3 DNA follows: TGTGCCAGCAGCGGGAGCGGGAGGGAAAGTGAGCAGTTCTTC. Its translation: CASSGSGRESEQFF.